These T cell receptor beta chains were read from a single sample in a study of cytomegalovirus exposure and HLA in healthy donors. The assay was immunoSEQ multiplex PCR, and TCRdb's table has in-frame clones only and misses some. The table records approximately 98,000 clones, around 75% of them present only once. The sample consisted of PBMCs. The receptors were gathered from a young man in good health and CMV-seropositive. Each CDR3 is given with its conserved first and last residue.

CDR3 length: 13
V gene: TRBV27
J gene: TRBJ2-7
CDR3 protein: CASSQGAHYEQYF

CDR3 length: 16
V gene: TRBV13
J gene: TRBJ2-3
CDR3 protein: CASSLMRGGSTDTQYF

CDR3 length: 17
V gene: TRBV13
J gene: TRBJ2-5
CDR3 protein: CASSSRTSGGTQETQYF

CDR3 length: 13
V gene: TRBV19
J gene: TRBJ2-7
CDR3 protein: CASSRDRGYEQYF

CDR3 length: 16
V gene: TRBV5-1
J gene: TRBJ2-1
CDR3 protein: CASSLGGSSSYNEQFF

CDR3 length: 15
V gene: TRBV7-9
J gene: TRBJ2-7
CDR3 protein: CASSLGGGGHYEQYF

CDR3 length: 14
V gene: TRBV6-4
J gene: TRBJ1-1
CDR3 protein: CASSRDSAFTEAFF

CDR3 length: 16
V gene: TRBV5-1
J gene: TRBJ2-3
CDR3 protein: CASSLSLGGPTDTQYF

CDR3 length: 15
V gene: TRBV19
J gene: TRBJ2-7
CDR3 protein: CASKMQRGSSYEQYF

CDR3 length: 14
V gene: TRBV28
J gene: TRBJ2-7
CDR3 protein: CASSPSGGAYEQYF

CDR3 length: 19
V gene: TRBV5-6
J gene: TRBJ1-6
CDR3 protein: CASSLGDRRFSSYNSPLHF

CDR3 length: 15
V gene: TRBV5-4
J gene: TRBJ2-1
CDR3 protein: CASSFSGRTYNEQFF

CDR3 length: 15
V gene: TRBV6-5
J gene: TRBJ2-1
CDR3 protein: CASGDRTGRYNEQFF

CDR3 length: 16
V gene: TRBV5-1
J gene: TRBJ2-3
CDR3 protein: CASSLIAGGLLDTQYF

CDR3 length: 15
V gene: TRBV18
J gene: TRBJ1-1
CDR3 protein: CASSQEQGTDTEAFF

CDR3 length: 16
V gene: TRBV7-9
J gene: TRBJ2-5
CDR3 protein: CASSFSLRGVEETQYF

CDR3 length: 15
V gene: TRBV4-1
J gene: TRBJ2-7
CDR3 protein: CASSQEPRGSYEQYF

CDR3 length: 15
V gene: TRBV6-5
J gene: -
CDR3 protein: CASSYGRGSSYEQYF

CDR3 length: 14
V gene: TRBV7-6
J gene: TRBJ2-7
CDR3 protein: CASSLGPEGYEQYF

CDR3 length: 16
V gene: TRBV30
J gene: TRBJ2-2
CDR3 protein: CAWRFSKGRSTGELFF

CDR3 length: 17
V gene: TRBV9
J gene: TRBJ2-3
CDR3 protein: CASSVAGAGGGTDTQYF

CDR3 length: 14
V gene: TRBV10-2
J gene: TRBJ2-7
CDR3 protein: CASSPGQGSYEQYF

CDR3 length: 13
V gene: TRBV6-1
J gene: TRBJ1-5
CDR3 protein: CASTEDSYQPQHF

CDR3 length: 17
V gene: TRBV4-1
J gene: TRBJ2-1
CDR3 protein: CASSQESAGLHTNEQFF

CDR3 length: 17
V gene: TRBV7-2
J gene: TRBJ2-1
CDR3 protein: CASSAQFVAGGQSEQFF

CDR3 length: 14
V gene: TRBV28
J gene: TRBJ2-7
CDR3 protein: CASRVAPGLYEQYF

CDR3 length: 13
V gene: TRBV6-1
J gene: TRBJ2-3
CDR3 protein: CASSDRATDTQYF

CDR3 length: 15
V gene: TRBV19
J gene: TRBJ2-5
CDR3 protein: CASSMNAAGEGTQYF

CDR3 length: 16
V gene: TRBV6-5
J gene: TRBJ2-3
CDR3 protein: CASSYLDRGVGDTQYF

CDR3 length: 14
V gene: TRBV29-1
J gene: TRBJ2-5
CDR3 protein: CSVESRLVGETQYF

CDR3 length: 13
V gene: TRBV9
J gene: TRBJ1-1
CDR3 protein: CASSVASGTEAFF

CDR3 length: 15
V gene: TRBV9
J gene: TRBJ2-1
CDR3 protein: CASSVRGGRLFEQFF

CDR3 length: 15
V gene: TRBV5-4
J gene: TRBJ1-1
CDR3 protein: CASRSTGPRNTEAFF

CDR3 length: 18
V gene: TRBV5-6
J gene: TRBJ2-3
CDR3 protein: CASSRFGLAGAEVDTQYF

CDR3 length: 14
V gene: TRBV30
J gene: TRBJ2-7
CDR3 protein: CAWSPRGRFYEQYF

CDR3 length: 15
V gene: TRBV29-1
J gene: TRBJ1-1
CDR3 protein: CSVEVLTGKGTEAFF

CDR3 length: 14
V gene: TRBV27
J gene: TRBJ1-1
CDR3 protein: CASSRESMNTEAFF

CDR3 length: 14
V gene: TRBV6-6
J gene: TRBJ1-6
CDR3 protein: CASSIISYNSPLHF

CDR3 length: 13
V gene: TRBV5-6
J gene: TRBJ2-3
CDR3 protein: CASSLRGTDTQYF

CDR3 length: 15
V gene: TRBV27
J gene: TRBJ2-7
CDR3 protein: CASSPRTRGAYEQYF

CDR3 length: 16
V gene: TRBV28
J gene: TRBJ2-2
CDR3 protein: CASSFEAGGKTGELFF

CDR3 length: 13
V gene: TRBV7-2
J gene: TRBJ1-1
CDR3 protein: CASSLVEGTEAFF

CDR3 length: 17
V gene: TRBV10-2
J gene: TRBJ1-4
CDR3 protein: CASSESSAGRINEKLFF